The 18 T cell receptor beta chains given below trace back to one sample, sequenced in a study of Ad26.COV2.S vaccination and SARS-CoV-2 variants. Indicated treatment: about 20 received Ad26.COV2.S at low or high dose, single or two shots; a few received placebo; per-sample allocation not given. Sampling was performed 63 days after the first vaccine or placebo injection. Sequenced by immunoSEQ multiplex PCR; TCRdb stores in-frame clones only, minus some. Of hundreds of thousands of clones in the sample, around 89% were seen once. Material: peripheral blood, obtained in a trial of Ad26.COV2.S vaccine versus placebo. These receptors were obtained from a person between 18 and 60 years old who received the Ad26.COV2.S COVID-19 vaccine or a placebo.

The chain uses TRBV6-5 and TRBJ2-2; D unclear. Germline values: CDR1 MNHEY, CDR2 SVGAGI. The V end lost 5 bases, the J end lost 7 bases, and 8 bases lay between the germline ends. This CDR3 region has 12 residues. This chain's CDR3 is CASSPQDGELFF. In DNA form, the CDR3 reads TGTGCCAGCAGTCCTCAGGACGGGGAGCTGTTTTTT.

DNA of the CDR3: TGTGCCAGCAGCCGAAACAGGGTGGAGGATTCACCCCTCCACTTT. Its protein is CASSRNRVEDSPLHF. The gene calls are TRBV5-4 and TRBJ1-6; possibly TRBD1 for D (6 bases). V lost 4 bases to trimming and J lost 8 bases, with 16 bases between them. The CDR3 length is 15 residues. CDR1 is SGHNT and CDR2 is YYREEE in the germline V gene (reference sequence). Based on the CDR3 plus reference TRBV5-4 and TRBJ1-6, the full variable domain is ETGVTQSPTHLIKTRGQQVTLRCSSQSGHNTVSWYQQALGQGPQFIFQYYREEENGRGNFPPRFSGLQFPNYSSELNVNALELDDSALYLCASSRNRVEDSPLHFGNGTRLTVT.

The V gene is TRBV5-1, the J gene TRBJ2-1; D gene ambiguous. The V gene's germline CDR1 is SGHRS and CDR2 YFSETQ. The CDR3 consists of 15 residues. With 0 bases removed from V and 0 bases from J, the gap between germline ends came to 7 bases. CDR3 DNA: TGCGCCAGCAGCTTGGACCCGAGCTCCTACAATGAGCAGTTCTTC. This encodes CASSLDPSSYNEQFF.

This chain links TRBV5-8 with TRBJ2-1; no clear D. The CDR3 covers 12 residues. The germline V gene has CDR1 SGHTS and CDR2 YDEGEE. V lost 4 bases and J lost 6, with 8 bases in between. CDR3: CASSRRFNEQFF. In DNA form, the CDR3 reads TGTGCCAGCAGCCGGAGATTCAATGAGCAGTTCTTC. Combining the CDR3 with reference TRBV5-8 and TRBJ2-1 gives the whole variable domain EAGVTQSPTHLIKTRGQQATLRCSPISGHTSVYWYQQALGLGLQFLLWYDEGEERNRGNFPPRFSGRQFPNYSSELNVNALELEDSALYLCASSRRFNEQFFGPGTRLTVL.

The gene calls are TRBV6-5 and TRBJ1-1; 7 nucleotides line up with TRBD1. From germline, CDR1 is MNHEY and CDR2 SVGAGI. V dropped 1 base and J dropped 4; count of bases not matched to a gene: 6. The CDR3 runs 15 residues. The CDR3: CASSYYRGSATEAFF. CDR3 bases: TGTGCCAGCAGTTACTACAGGGGTTCGGCCACTGAAGCTTTCTTT.

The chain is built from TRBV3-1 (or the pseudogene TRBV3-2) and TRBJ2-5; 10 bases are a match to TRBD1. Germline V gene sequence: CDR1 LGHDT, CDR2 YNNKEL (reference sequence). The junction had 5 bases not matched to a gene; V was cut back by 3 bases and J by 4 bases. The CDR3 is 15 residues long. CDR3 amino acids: CASSQGTGEAETQYF. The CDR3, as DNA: TGTGCCAGCAGCCAGGGGACAGGGGAGGCAGAGACCCAGTACTTC.

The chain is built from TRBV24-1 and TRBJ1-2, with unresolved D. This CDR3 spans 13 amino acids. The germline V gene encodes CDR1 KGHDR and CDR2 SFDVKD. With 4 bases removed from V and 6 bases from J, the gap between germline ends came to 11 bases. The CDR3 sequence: CATSEGLLNGYTF. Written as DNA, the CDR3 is TGTGCCACCAGTGAAGGGCTCTTGAATGGCTACACCTTC.

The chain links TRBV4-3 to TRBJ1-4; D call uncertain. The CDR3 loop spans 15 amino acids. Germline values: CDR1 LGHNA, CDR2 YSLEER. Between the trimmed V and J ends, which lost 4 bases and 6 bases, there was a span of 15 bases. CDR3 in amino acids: CASSLRVRVYEKLFF. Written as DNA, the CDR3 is TGCGCCAGCAGCCTTCGCGTGCGGGTGTATGAAAAACTGTTTTTT.

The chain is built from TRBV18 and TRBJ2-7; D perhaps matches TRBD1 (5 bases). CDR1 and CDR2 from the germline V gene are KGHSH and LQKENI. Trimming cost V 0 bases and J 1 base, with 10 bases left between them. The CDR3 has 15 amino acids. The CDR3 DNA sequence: TGTGCCAGCTCACCACCGGCAGGGCGGTCCTACGAGCAGTACTTC. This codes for CASSPPAGRSYEQYF.

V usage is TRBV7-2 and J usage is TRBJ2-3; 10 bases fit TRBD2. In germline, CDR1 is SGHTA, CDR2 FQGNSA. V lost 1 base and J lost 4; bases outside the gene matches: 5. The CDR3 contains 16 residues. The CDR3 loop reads CASSLVVAGGSDTQYF. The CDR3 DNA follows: TGTGCCAGCAGCTTAGTAGTAGCGGGGGGATCAGATACGCAGTATTTT.

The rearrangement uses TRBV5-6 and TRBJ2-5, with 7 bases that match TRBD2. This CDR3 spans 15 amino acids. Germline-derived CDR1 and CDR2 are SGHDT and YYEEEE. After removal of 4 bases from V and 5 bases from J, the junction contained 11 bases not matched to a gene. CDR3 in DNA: TGTGCCAGCAGCAGCCGGGTCCTGGGAGGGGAGACCCAGTACTTC. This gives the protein CASSSRVLGGETQYF.

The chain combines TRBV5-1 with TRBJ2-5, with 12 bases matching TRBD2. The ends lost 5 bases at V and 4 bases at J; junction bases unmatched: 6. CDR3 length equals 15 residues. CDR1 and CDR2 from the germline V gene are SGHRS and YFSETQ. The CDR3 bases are TGCGCCAGCAGATCGGGACTAGCGGGTGGAGAGACCCAGTACTTC. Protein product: CASRSGLAGGETQYF.

CDR3 amino acids: CASSSTGEAGNTIYF. The CDR3 DNA reads as TGTGCCAGCTCATCTACAGGGGAAGCTGGAAACACCATATATTTT. This chain links TRBV18 with TRBJ1-3, with 7 bases matching TRBD1. Trimming cost V 5 bases and J 2 bases; bases outside gene matches: 6. The CDR3 spans 15 residues. CDR1 and CDR2 (germline): KGHSH, LQKENI.

The CDR3 reads CASSLPAGLRNEQFF. CDR3 coding DNA: TGTGCCAGCAGCTTACCCGCCGGCTTAAGGAATGAGCAGTTCTTC. The chain uses TRBV7-2 and TRBJ2-1, with D unresolved. The V gene lost 2 bases and the J gene lost 7 bases, with 15 bases spanning the gap. The CDR3 is 15 residues long. From germline, CDR1 is SGHTA and CDR2 FQGNSA.

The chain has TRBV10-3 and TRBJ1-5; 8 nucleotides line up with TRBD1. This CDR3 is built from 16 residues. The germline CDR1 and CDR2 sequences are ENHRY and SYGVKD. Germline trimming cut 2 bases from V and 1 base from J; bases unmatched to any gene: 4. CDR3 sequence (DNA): TGTGCCATCAGTGAGACCGGGACAGGAAGCAATCAGCCCCAGCATTTT. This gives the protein CAISETGTGSNQPQHF.

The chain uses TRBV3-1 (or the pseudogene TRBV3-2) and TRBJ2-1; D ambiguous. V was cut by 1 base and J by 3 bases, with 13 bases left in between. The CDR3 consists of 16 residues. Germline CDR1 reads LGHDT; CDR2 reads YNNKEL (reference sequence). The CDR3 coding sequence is TGTGCCAGCAGCCAAGTTCCACCAGGATTCTACAATGAGCAGTTCTTC. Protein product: CASSQVPPGFYNEQFF.

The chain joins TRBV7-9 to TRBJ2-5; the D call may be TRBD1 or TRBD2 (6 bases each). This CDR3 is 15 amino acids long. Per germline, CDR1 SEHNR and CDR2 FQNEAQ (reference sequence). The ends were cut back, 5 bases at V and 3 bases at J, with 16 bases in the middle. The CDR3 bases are TGTGCCAGCAGCCCAGGAGGGGGAGCTAAAGAGACCCAGTACTTC. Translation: CASSPGGGAKETQYF.

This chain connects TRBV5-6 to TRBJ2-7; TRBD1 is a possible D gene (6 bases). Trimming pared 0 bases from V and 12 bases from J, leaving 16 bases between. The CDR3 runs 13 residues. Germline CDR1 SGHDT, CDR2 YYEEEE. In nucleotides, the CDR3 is TGTGCCAGCAGCTTGGGACAGGCTCCGGTGTCGTACTTC. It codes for CASSLGQAPVSYF.